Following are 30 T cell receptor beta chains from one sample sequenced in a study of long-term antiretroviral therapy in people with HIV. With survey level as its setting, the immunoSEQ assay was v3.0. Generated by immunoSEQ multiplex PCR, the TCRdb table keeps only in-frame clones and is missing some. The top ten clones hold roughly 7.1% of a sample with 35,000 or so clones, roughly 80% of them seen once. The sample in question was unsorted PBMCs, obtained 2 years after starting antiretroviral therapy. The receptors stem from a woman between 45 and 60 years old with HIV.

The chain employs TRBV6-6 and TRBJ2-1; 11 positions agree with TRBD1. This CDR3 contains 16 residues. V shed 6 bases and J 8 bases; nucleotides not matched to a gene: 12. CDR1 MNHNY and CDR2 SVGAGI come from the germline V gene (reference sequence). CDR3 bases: TGTGCCAGCAGACCCTCGCCGGGACAGGGGGACGATGAGCAGTTCTTC. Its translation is CASRPSPGQGDDEQFF.

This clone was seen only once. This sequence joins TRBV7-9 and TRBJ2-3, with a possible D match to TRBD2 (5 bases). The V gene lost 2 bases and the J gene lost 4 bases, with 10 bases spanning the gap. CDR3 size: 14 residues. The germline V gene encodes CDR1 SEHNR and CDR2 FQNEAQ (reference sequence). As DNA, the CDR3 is TGTGCCAGCAGCTTATACGAGGGATCAGATACGCAGTATTTT. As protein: CASSLYEGSDTQYF.

CDR3 DNA: TGTGCCTGGATTCAGGGTAGGGAGACCCAGTACTTC. It yields the protein CAWIQGRETQYF. The chain joins TRBV30 to TRBJ2-5; D is possibly TRBD1 (5 bases). The length of the CDR3 is 12 residues. V was shortened by 4 bases and J by 5 bases, with 11 bases between the two germline ends. Germline CDR1 GTSNPN, CDR2 SVGIG (reference sequence).

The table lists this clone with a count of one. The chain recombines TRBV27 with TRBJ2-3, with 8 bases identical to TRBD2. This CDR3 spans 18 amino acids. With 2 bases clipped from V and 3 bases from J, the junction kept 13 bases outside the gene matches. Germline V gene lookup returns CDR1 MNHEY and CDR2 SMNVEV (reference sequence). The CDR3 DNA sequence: TGTGCCAGCAGTTTAAGCGGGGGTCGCTTTGTACTAACAGATACGCAGTATTTT. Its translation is CASSLSGGRFVLTDTQYF.

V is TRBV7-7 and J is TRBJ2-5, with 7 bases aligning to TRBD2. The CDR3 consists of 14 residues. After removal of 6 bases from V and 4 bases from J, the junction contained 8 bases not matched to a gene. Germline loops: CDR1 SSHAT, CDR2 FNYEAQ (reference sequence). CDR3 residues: CASSSRGVGETQYF. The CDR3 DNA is TGTGCCAGCAGTTCCCGGGGGGTCGGAGAGACCCAGTACTTC.

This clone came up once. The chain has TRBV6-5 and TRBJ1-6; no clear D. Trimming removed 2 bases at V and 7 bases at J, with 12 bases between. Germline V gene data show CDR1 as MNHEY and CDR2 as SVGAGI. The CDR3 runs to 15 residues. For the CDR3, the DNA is TGTGCCAGCAGTTACGACAACCCGAGGAATTCACCCCTCCACTTT. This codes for CASSYDNPRNSPLHF.

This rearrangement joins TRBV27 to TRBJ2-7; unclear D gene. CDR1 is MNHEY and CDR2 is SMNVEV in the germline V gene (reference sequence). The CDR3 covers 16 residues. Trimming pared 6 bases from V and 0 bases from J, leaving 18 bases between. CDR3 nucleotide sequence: TGTGCCAGCAGGAACGCCCACGGTGGCAGCTCCTACGAGCAGTACTTC. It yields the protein CASRNAHGGSSYEQYF.

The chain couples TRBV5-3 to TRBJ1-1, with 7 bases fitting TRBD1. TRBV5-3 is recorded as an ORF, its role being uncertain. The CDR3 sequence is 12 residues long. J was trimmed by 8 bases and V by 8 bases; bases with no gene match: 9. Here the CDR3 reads CASSLGQSEAFF. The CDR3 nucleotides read TGTGCCAGCAGCCTGGGACAGAGCGAAGCTTTCTTT.

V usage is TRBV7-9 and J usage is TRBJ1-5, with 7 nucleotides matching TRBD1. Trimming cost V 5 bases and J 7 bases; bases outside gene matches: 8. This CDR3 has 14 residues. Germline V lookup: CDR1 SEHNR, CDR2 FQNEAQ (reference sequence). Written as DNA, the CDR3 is TGTGCCAGCAGCCTTGAGGGGGCAGGGCAGCCCCAGCATTTT. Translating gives CASSLEGAGQPQHF. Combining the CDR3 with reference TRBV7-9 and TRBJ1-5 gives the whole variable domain DTGVSQNPRHKITKRGQNVTFRCDPISEHNRLYWYRQTLGQGPEFLTYFQNEAQLEKSRLLSDRFSAERPKGSFSTLEIQRTEQGDSAMYLCASSLEGAGQPQHFGDGTRLSIL.

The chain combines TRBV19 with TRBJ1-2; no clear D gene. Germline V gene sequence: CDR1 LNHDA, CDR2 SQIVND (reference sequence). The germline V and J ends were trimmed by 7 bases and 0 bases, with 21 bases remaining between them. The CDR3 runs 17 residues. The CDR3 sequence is CASTSAIRQNTNYGYTF. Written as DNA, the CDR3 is TGTGCCAGTACCTCCGCAATAAGGCAGAATACTAACTATGGCTACACCTTC.

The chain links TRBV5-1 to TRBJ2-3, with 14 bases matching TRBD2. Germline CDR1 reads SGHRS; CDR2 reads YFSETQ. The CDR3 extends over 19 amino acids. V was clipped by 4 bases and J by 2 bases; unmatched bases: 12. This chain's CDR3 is CASSGAGLAGVSVTDTQYF. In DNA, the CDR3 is TGCGCCAGCAGCGGCGCGGGACTAGCGGGGGTTTCCGTCACAGATACGCAGTATTTT.

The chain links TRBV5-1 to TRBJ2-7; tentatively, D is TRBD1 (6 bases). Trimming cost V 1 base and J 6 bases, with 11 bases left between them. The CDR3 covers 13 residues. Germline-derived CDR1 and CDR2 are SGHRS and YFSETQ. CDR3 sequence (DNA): TGCGCCAGCAGCTTGTCACGGGACACCGAGCAGTACGTC. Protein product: CASSLSRDTEQYV.

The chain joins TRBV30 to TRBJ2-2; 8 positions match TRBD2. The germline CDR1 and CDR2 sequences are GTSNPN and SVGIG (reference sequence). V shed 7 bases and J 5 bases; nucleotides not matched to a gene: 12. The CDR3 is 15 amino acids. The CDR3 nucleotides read TGTGCCTCGGGAGGGTCTTCGTCGTGGACCGGGGAGCTGTTTTTT. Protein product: CASGGSSSWTGELFF. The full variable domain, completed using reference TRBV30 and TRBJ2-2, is SQTIHQWPATLVQPVGSPLSLECTVEGTSNPNLYWYRQAAGRGLQLLFYSVGIGQISSEVPQNLSASRPQDRQFILSSKKLLLSDSGFYLCASGGSSSWTGELFFGEGSRLTVL.

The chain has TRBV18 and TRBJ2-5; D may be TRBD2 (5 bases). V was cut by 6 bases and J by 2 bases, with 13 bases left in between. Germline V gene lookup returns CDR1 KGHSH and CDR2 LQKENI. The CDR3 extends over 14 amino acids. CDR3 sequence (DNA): TGTGCCAGCTCGCCGATTAGCGAACAAGAGACCCAGTACTTC. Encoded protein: CASSPISEQETQYF.

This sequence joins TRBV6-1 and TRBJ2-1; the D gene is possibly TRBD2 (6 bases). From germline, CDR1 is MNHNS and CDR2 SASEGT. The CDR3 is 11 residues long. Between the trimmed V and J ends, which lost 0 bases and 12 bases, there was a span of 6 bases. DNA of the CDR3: TGTGCCAGCAGTGAAGCGCGGGGGCAGTTCTTC. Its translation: CASSEARGQFF.

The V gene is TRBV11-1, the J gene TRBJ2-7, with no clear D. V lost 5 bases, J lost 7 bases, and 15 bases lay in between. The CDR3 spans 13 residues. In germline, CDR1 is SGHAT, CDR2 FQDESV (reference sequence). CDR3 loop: CASSDHVRSEQYV. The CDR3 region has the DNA TGTGCCAGCAGCGACCATGTGCGTTCGGAGCAGTACGTC.

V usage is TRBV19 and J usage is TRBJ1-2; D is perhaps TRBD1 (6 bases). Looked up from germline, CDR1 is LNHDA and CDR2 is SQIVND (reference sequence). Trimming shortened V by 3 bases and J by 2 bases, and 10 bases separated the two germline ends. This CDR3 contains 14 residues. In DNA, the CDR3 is TGTGCCAGTAGTATTCAGGGGAGGAACTATGGCTACACCTTC. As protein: CASSIQGRNYGYTF.

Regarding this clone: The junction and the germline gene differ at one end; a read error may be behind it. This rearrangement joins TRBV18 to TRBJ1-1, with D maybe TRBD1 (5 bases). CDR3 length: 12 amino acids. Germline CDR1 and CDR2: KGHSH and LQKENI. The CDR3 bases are TGTGCCAGCTCACCACCGGGCAGGGATACGAGCTTT. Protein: CASSPPGRDTSF.

The CDR3 nucleotides read TGTGCCAGTAGTCCAATGACCTCAGGGGGAGTTAAGGATGGCTACACCTTC. This codes for CASSPMTSGGVKDGYTF. This chain uses TRBV19 with TRBJ1-2, with 7 bases matching TRBD1. Germline CDR1 LNHDA, CDR2 SQIVND (reference sequence). The CDR3 is 17 amino acids. J lost 6 bases, V lost 5 bases, and 18 bases had no gene match.

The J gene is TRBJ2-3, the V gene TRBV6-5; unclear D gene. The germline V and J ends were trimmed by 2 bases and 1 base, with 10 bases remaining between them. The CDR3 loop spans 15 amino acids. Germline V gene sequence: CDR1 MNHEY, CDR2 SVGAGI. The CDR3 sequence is CASSYGVGRTDTQYF. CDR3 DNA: TGTGCCAGCAGTTACGGGGTGGGCCGCACAGATACGCAGTATTTT.

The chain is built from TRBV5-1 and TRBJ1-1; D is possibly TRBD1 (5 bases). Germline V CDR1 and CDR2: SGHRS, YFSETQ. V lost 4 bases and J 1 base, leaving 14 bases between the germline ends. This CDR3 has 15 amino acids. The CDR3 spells CASSVRGLQNTEAFF. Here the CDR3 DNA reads TGCGCCAGCAGCGTCCGGGGCCTACAGAACACTGAAGCTTTCTTT.

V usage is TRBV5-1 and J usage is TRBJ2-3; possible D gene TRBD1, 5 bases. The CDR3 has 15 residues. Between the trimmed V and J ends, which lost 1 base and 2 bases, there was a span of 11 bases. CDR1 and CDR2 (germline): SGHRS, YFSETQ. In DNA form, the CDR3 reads TGCGCCAGCAGCTTGCAGGGCCTTTCCACAGATACGCAGTATTTT. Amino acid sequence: CASSLQGLSTDTQYF.

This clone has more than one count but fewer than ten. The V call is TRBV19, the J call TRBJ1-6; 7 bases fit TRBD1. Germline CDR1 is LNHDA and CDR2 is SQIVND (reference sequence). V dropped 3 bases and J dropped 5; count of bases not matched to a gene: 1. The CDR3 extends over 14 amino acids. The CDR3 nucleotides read TGTGCCAGTAGTATTGGGACAGATAATTCACCCCTCCACTTT. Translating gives CASSIGTDNSPLHF.

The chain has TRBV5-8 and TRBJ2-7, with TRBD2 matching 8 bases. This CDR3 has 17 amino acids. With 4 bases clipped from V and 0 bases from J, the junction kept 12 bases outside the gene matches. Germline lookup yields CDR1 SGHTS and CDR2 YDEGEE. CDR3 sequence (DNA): TGTGCCAGCAGCGTCGAGGGAAGCGGGGGCTCCTCCTACGAGCAGTACGTC. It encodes CASSVEGSGGSSYEQYV.

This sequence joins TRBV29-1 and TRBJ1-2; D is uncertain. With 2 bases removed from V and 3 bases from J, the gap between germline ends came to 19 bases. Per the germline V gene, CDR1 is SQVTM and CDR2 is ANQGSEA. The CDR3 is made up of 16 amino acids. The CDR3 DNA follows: TGCAGCGTTGAAAAGGAGGGAGGGTCCCCCGACTATGGCTACACCTTC. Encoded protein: CSVEKEGGSPDYGYTF.

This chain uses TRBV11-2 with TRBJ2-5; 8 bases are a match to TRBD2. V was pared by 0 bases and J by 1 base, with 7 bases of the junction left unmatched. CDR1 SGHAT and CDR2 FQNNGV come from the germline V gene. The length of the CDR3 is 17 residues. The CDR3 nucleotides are TGTGCCAGCAGCTTAGATCAAGCGGGGGTTCGCCAAGAGACCCAGTACTTC. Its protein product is CASSLDQAGVRQETQYF.

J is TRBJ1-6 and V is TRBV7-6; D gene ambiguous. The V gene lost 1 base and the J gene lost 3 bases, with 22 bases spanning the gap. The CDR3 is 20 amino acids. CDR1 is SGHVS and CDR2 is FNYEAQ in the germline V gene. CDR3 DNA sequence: TGTGCCAGCAGCTTAGTCCCCGGCGGCAGTAGATCCCTCTATAATTCACCCCTCCACTTT. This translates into CASSLVPGGSRSLYNSPLHF.

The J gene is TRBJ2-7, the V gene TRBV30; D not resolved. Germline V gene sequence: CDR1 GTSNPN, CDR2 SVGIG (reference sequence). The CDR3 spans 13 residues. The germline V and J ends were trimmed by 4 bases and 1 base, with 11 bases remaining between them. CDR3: CAWTTVQSYEQYF. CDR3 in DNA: TGTGCCTGGACAACAGTTCAGTCCTACGAGCAGTACTTC. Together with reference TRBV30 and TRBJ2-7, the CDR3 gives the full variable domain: SQTIHQWPATLVQPVGSPLSLECTVEGTSNPNLYWYRQAAGRGLQLLFYSVGIGQISSEVPQNLSASRPQDRQFILSSKKLLLSDSGFYLCAWTTVQSYEQYFGPGTRLTVT.

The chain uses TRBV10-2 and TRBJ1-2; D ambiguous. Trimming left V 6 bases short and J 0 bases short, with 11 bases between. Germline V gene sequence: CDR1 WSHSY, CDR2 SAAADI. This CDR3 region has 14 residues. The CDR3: CASRDGSANYGYTF. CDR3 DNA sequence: TGCGCCAGCAGAGACGGCTCGGCTAACTATGGCTACACCTTC.

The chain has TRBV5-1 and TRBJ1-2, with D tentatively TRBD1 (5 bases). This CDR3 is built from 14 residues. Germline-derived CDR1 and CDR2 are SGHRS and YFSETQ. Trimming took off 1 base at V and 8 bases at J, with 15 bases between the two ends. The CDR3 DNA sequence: TGCGCCAGCAGCTTGTCGGCAGCCGAGGGGGGCTACACCTTC. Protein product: CASSLSAAEGGYTF.